Given below is one T cell receptor beta chain in context. Its target is unknown. This CDR3 has 15 residues. Germline V gives CDR1 LGHNT, CDR2 FRNRAP. With 4 bases removed from V and 0 bases from J, the gap between germline ends came to 10 bases. This entry comes from a study of cytomegalovirus exposure and HLA in healthy donors. Regarding the study as a whole: Analysis performed later found roughly 17,000 TCR beta sequences associated with HLA alleles at 0.05 false discovery rate.

PCR was performed using 60 Vbeta and 13 Jbeta primers. The assay was immunoSEQ multiplex PCR, and TCRdb's table has in-frame clones only and misses some. The table records 150,000 to 200,000 clones, over 75% of them present only once. This clonotype was sampled from a man aged 60 to 69 in good health and CMV-seronegative. The sample consisted of PBMCs. The chain carries TRBV12-5 and TRBJ1-3; D not certain. In DNA form, the CDR3 reads TGTGCTAGTGGTTCGAAGCTTCTCTCTGGAAACACCATATATTTT. Protein product: CASGSKLLSGNTIYF.